The clone carrying this T cell receptor beta chain turned up a few times. Its antigen is currently unknown. The data belong to a study of T cell repertoires in cytomegalovirus infection. Study overall: TCR beta signatures that were public indicated CMV infection and matching HLA type.

Each CDR3 protein gets one entry after TCRdb re-called the reads with MiXCR. The table shows some 700,000 distinct CDR3 sequences, with approximately 40% occurring only once. Study-level findings and limits: HLA-C-restricted CMV clonotypes gave the most frequent clonotype in two of eight donors. Adding up the frequency of public TCR beta families identified people who carried CMV plus the relevant HLA.

Losses at the gene ends were 2 bases for V and 0 bases for J; bases not matched to a gene: 8. The length of the CDR3 is 18 residues. Germline CDR1 SGHDT, CDR2 YYEEEE. The sample was PBMCs. The sequence came from a human donor in good health (CMV status not recorded). Some clones in this sample may be carry-over from other donors' samples. This chain links TRBV5-6 with TRBJ2-1; 10 nucleotides align to TRBD2. CDR3 in DNA: TGTGCCAGCAGCTTTGGGACTAGCGTTATAAGCTCCTACAATGAGCAGTTCTTC. It specifies CASSFGTSVISSYNEQFF.